The rows below give T cell receptor beta chains drawn from one sample of a study of cytomegalovirus exposure and HLA in healthy donors. Generated by immunoSEQ multiplex PCR, the TCRdb table keeps only in-frame clones and is missing some. Of about 67,000 clones in the sample, roughly 94% were seen once. The specimen was PBMCs. The receptors shown here come from a woman between 18 and 30 years old in good health and CMV-seronegative. Both conserved end residues are trimmed from each CDR3.

CDR3 length | V gene | CDR3 protein
12 | TRBV7-9 | ASSLGEPVGELF
14 | TRBV5-1 | ASSLGSGLPKETQY
12 | TRBV6-1 | ASSAGQYNSPLH
11 | TRBV2 | ASTGQGGTEAF
11 | TRBV10-3 | AISEFGGNEQF
9 | TRBV19 | ASSANFMPF
10 | TRBV11-2 | ASSSSHYGYT
14 | TRBV7-2 | ASSLFLLSDRTEAF
16 | TRBV10-3 | AISPGTSGARMGNIQY
12 | TRBV9 | ASSARDRGFGYT
14 | TRBV4-1 | ASSQLHQAAPYGYT
12 | TRBV12-2 | ASRWGRGRYEQY
14 | TRBV4-3 | ASSPGLAGLTGELF
13 | TRBV27 | ASSSLQVSNSPLH
15 | TRBV2 | ASSERGAGGYTGELF
12 | TRBV30 | AWSVLSRLAPLH
12 | TRBV5-1 | ASSRDREGSPLH
13 | TRBV18 | ASSQRGNVNTEAF
11 | TRBV19 | ASSFRLLNEQF
14 | TRBV27 | ASSLSRGIMTYEQY
10 | TRBV18 | ASSIPRVEAF
11 | TRBV10-3 | ASPRGSQETQY
13 | TRBV30 | AWSRRQGIDTEAF
13 | TRBV5-5 | ASSLLGTDPYEQY
12 | TRBV9 | ASSPGTVQETQY
12 | TRBV7-9 | ASSAGTANSPLH
13 | TRBV27 | ASCLGTSNTGELF
12 | TRBV9 | ASSADRFSYEQY
13 | TRBV21-1 | ASSKPRTSVPEQY
11 | TRBV7-8 | ASSLGGWDEQY
13 | TRBV25-1 | ASSTPETGKYEQY
15 | TRBV9 | ASSSGGWTSGAETQY
14 | TRBV28 | ASSQGLYATNEKLF
13 | TRBV6-1 | ASSQKQGAPYGYT
14 | TRBV2 | ASSDSGGSSYNEQF
12 | TRBV6-5 | ASSYSDRDTEAF
15 | TRBV5-1 | ASSLGSRQGALKPLH
13 | TRBV6-1 | ASREQGPNNQPQH
11 | TRBV27 | ASSLWGGDEQF
11 | TRBV5-6 | ASTNTGSTEAF
11 | TRBV10-3 | AISETVDYGYT
17 | TRBV7-2 | ASSHEGKAGLAIKETQY